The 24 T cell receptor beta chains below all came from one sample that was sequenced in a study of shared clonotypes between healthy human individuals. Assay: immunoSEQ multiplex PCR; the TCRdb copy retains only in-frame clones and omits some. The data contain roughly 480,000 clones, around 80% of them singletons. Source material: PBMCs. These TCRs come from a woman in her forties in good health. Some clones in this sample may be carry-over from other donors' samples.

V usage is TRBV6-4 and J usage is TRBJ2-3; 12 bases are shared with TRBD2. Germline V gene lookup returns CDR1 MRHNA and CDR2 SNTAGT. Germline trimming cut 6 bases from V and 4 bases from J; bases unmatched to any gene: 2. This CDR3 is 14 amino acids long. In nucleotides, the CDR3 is TGTGCCAGCAGCGCTAGCGGGAGGGCAGATACGCAGTATTTT. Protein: CASSASGRADTQYF.

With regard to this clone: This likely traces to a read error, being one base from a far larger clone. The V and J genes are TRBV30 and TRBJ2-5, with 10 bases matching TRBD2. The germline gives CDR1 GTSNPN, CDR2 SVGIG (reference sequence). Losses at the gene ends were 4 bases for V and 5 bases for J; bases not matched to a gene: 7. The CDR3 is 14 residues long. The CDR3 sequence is CAWTSGGFQETQYF. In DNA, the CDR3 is TGTGCCTGGACTAGCGGGGGCTTTCAGGAGACCCAGTACTTC.

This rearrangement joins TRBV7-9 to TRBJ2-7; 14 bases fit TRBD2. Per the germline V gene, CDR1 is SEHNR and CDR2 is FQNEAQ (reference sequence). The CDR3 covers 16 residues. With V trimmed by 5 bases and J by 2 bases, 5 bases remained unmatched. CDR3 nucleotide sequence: TGTGCCAGCAGCCCAGGACTAGCGGGAGGCCCCTACGAGCAGTACTTC. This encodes CASSPGLAGGPYEQYF.

CDR3 in DNA: TGTGCCAGTTGGGAATCGGGCACCGGGGAGCTGTTTTTT. It specifies CASWESGTGELFF. The chain has TRBV6-5 and TRBJ2-2, with no clear D. Germline CDR1 is MNHEY and CDR2 is SVGAGI. Trimming left V 9 bases short and J 4 bases short, with 12 bases between. This CDR3 has 13 residues.

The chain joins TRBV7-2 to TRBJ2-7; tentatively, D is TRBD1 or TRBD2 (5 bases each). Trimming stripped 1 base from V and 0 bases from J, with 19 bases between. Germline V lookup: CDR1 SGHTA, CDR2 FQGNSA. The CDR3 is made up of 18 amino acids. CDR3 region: CASSLGYPGRKSSYEQYF. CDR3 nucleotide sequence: TGTGCCAGCAGCTTAGGTTACCCGGGACGGAAGAGCTCCTACGAGCAGTACTTC.

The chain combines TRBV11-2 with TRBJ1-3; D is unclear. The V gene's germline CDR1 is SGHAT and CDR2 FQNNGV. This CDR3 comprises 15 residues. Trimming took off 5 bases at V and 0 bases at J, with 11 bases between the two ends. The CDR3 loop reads CASSPGLSSGNTIYF. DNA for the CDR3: TGTGCCAGCAGCCCGGGGTTAAGCTCTGGAAACACCATATATTTT.

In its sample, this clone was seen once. This chain's CDR3 is CASSPSGTTGTDTQYF. The CDR3 DNA sequence: TGCGCCAGCAGCCCCAGCGGGACTACCGGCACAGATACGCAGTATTTT. V usage is TRBV5-1 and J usage is TRBJ2-3; 7 bases line up with TRBD2. CDR3 length: 16 amino acids. V lost 4 bases and J lost 1; bases outside the gene matches: 9. Germline-derived CDR1 and CDR2 are SGHRS and YFSETQ. Full variable domain (missing parts from reference TRBV5-1 and TRBJ2-3): KAGVTQTPRYLIKTRGQQVTLSCSPISGHRSVSWYQQTPGQGLQFLFEYFSETQRNKGNFPGRFSGRQFSNSRSEMNVSTLELGDSALYLCASSPSGTTGTDTQYFGPGTRLTVL.

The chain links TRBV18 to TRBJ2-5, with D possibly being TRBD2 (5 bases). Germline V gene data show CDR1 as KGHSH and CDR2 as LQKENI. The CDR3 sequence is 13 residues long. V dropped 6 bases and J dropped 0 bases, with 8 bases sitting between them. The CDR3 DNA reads TGTGCCAGCTCTGGAGGATACCAAGAGACCCAGTACTTC. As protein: CASSGGYQETQYF.

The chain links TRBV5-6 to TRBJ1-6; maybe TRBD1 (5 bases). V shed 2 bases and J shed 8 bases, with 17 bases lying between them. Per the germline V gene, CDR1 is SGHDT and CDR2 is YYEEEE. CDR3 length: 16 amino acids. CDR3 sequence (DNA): TGTGCCAGCAGCTTAAGATATGGTACGGGGGATTCACCCCTCCACTTT. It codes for CASSLRYGTGDSPLHF.

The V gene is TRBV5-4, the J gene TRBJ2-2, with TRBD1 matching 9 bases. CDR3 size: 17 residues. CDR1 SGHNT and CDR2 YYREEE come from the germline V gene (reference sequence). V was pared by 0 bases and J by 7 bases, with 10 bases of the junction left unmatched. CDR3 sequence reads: CASSLAETGGLVGELFF. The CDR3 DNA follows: TGTGCCAGCAGCTTGGCCGAGACAGGGGGATTGGTCGGGGAGCTGTTTTTT.

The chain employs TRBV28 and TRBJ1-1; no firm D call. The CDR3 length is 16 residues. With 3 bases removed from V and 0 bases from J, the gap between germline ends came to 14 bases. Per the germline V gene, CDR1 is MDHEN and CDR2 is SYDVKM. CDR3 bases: TGTGCCAGCAGTTTCCGCTCTAAGGGCCTGAACACTGAAGCTTTCTTT. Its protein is CASSFRSKGLNTEAFF.

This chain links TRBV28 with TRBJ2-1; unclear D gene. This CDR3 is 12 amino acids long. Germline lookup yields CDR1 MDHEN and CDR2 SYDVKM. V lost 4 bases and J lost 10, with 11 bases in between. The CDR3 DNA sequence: TGTGCCAGCAGTTCCAGCCGGCGCGAGCAGTTCTTC. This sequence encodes CASSSSRREQFF.

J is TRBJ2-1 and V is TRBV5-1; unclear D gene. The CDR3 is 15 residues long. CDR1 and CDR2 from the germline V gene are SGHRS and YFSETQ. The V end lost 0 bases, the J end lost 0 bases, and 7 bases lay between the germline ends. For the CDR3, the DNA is TGCGCCAGCAGCTTGGCGGCAGACTCCTACAATGAGCAGTTCTTC. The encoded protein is CASSLAADSYNEQFF.

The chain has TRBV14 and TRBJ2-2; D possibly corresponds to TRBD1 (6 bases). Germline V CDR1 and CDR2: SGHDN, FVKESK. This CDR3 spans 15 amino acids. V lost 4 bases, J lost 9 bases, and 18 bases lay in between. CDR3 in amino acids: CASSRQDLPTRELFF. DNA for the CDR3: TGTGCCAGCAGCCGACAGGACTTACCGACTCGGGAGCTGTTTTTT.

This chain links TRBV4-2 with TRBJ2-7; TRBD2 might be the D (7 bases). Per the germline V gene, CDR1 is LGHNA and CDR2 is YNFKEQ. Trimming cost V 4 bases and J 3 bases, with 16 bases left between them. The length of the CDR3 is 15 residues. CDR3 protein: CASSLSGGLHYEQYF. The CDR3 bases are TGTGCCAGCAGCCTTTCGGGGGGCCTACACTACGAGCAGTACTTC.

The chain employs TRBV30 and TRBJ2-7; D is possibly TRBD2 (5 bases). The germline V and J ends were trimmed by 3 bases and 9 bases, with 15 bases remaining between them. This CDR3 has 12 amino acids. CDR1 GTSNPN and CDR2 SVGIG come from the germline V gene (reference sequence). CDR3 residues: CAWRELGVGQYF. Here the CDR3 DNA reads TGTGCCTGGAGAGAACTAGGTGTTGGGCAGTACTTC.

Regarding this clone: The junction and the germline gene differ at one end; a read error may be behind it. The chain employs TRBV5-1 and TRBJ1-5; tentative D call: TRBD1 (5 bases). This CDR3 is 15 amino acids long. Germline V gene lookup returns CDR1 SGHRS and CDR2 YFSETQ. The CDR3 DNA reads TGCGCCAGCAGCTTGTCGGGGGATCCGAATCGGCCCCAGCATTTT. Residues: CASSLSGDPNRPQHF.

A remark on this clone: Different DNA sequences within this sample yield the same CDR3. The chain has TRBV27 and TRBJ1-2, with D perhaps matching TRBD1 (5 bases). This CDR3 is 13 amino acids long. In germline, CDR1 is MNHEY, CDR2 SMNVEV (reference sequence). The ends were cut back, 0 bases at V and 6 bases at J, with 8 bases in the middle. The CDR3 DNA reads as TGTGCCAGCAGTTTATCGCAGGGTAATGGCTACACCTTC. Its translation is CASSLSQGNGYTF.

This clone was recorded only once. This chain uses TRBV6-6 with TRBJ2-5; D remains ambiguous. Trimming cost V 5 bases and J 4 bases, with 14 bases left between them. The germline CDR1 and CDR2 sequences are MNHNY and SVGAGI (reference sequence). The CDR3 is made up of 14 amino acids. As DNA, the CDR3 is TGTGCCAGCAGTAGATCCCAGGACGTAGAGACCCAGTACTTC. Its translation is CASSRSQDVETQYF.

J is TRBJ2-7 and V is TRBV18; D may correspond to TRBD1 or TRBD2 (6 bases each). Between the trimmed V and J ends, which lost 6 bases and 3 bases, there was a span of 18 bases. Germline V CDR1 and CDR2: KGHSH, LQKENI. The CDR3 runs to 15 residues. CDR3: CASSRGLERHYEQYF. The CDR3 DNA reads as TGTGCCAGCTCCCGGGGGCTAGAGCGGCACTACGAGCAGTACTTC. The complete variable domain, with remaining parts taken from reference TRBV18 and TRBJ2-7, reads NAGVMQNPRHLVRRRGQEARLRCSPMKGHSHVYWYRQLPEEGLKFMVYLQKENIIDESGMPKERFSAEFPKEGPSILRIQQVVRGDSAAYFCASSRGLERHYEQYFGPGTRLTVT.

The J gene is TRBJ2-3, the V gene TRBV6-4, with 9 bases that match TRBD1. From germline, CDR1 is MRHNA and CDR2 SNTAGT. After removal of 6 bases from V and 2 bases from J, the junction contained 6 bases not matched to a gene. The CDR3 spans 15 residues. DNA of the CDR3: TGTGCCAGCAGGGTACAGGGGGCGTCCACAGATACGCAGTATTTT. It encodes CASRVQGASTDTQYF.

The CDR3, as DNA: TGTGCCAGCAGCTTACGTGGACAGGGGCTTTCCCCCTATGGCTACACCTTC. The encoded protein is CASSLRGQGLSPYGYTF. J is TRBJ1-2 and V is TRBV7-3, with 9 bases matching TRBD1. Per germline, CDR1 SGHTA and CDR2 FQGTGA. The V gene end was trimmed by 2 bases and the J gene end by 4 bases; junction bases not matched to a gene: 11. The CDR3 loop spans 17 amino acids.

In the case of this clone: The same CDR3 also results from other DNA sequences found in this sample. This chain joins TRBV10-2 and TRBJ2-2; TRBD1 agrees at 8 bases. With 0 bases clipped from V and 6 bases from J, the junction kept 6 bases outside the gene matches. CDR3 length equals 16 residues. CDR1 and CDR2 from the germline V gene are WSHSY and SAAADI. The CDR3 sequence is CASSESRDRGSGELFF. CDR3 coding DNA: TGCGCCAGCAGTGAGTCGAGAGACAGGGGATCCGGGGAGCTGTTTTTT.

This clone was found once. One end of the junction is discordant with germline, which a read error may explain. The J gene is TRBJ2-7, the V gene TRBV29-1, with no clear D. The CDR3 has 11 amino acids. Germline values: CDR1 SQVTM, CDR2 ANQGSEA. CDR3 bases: TGCAGCGTTGCTGGAACCTACGGGCAGTACTTC. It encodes CSVAGTYGQYF.